These T cell receptor beta chains were read from a single sample in a study of shared clonotypes between healthy human individuals. The data were produced by immunoSEQ multiplex PCR, yet TCRdb's version contains in-frame clones alone and is incomplete. This sample has about 340,000 clones, with roughly 80% found just once. Sequences were obtained from memory CD4+ T cells sorted from blood. The receptor source for this set is a young man in good health. Both conserved end residues are part of each CDR3. D genes are given only for firm matches. For some rows the clone size is stated as once, few or many, or as a class when expanded; others skip it.

CDR3 protein | CDR3 DNA | D gene | clone size | J gene | V gene
CASSARQGMDEQYF | TGTGCCAGCAGCGCCAGACAGGGGATGGACGAGCAGTACTTC | TRBD1 | once | TRBJ2-7 | TRBV7-8
CASSEDWIKQYF | TGTGCCAGCAGTGAGGATTGGATCAAGCAGTACTTC | - | - | TRBJ2-7 | TRBV2
CASIGTGGTEAFF | TGTGCCAGCATAGGCACAGGGGGCACTGAAGCTTTCTTT | TRBD1 | - | TRBJ1-1 | TRBV6-6
CASSGGRDTEAFF | TGTGCCAGCAGTGGGGGAAGGGACACTGAAGCTTTCTTT | - | - | TRBJ1-1 | TRBV7-3
CAREVGTGGGKNIQYF | TGTGCCCGTGAGGTAGGGACAGGGGGCGGCAAAAACATTCAGTACTTC | TRBD1 | - | TRBJ2-4 | TRBV5-4
CAWRRENTGELFF | TGTGCCTGGCGCAGGGAGAACACCGGGGAGCTGTTTTTT | - | - | TRBJ2-2 | TRBV30
CASSTLKGIGYTF | TGTGCCAGCAGTACACTAAAGGGAATTGGCTACACCTTC | - | - | TRBJ1-2 | TRBV28
CASSLVSLAGGYEQYF | TGTGCCAGCAGCTTGGTATCGCTAGCGGGAGGGTATGAGCAGTACTTC | TRBD2 | - | TRBJ2-7 | TRBV5-4
CASAPGTGVTDTQYF | TGTGCCAGCGCCCCCGGGACAGGGGTGACAGATACGCAGTATTTT | TRBD1 | few | TRBJ2-3 | TRBV11-3
CASSTILTGADTEAFF | TGTGCCAGCAGTACCATACTGACAGGGGCGGACACTGAAGCTTTCTTT | TRBD1 | - | TRBJ1-1 | TRBV6-6
CASSFQAISTGELFF | TGTGCCAGTAGTTTTCAGGCCATAAGCACCGGGGAGCTGTTTTTT | - | - | TRBJ2-2 | TRBV19
CASSHNAGPMNTEAFF | TGTGCCAGTAGTCATAACGCAGGTCCAATGAACACTGAAGCTTTCTTT | - | - | TRBJ1-1 | TRBV19
CSARSNEQFF | TGCAGTGCTAGATCCAATGAGCAGTTCTTC | - | - | TRBJ2-1 | TRBV20-1
CASSSRWGTEAFF | TGTGCCAGCAGCTCCCGGTGGGGCACTGAAGCTTTCTTT | - | few | TRBJ1-1 | TRBV7-3
CASSRDGALYEQFF | TGTGCCAGCAGTCGGGACGGGGCCCTCTATGAGCAGTTCTTC | - | - | TRBJ2-1 | TRBV28
CASSLGSGTDTQYF | TGTGCCAGCAGCCTGGGCTCCGGCACAGATACGCAGTATTTT | - | - | TRBJ2-3 | TRBV11-3
CASSLVGANTGELFF | TGTGCCAGCAGCTTGGTTGGAGCGAACACCGGGGAGCTGTTTTTT | - | - | TRBJ2-2 | TRBV5-6
CSVQGGVSYNEQFF | TGCAGCGTCCAGGGGGGTGTTTCCTACAATGAGCAGTTCTTC | - | many | TRBJ2-1 | TRBV29-1
CASSGNLAVTQYF | TGTGCCAGCAGCGGAAATCTAGCTGTGACCCAGTACTTC | - | few | TRBJ2-5 | TRBV5-4
CASSLHGGETQYF | TGTGCCAGCAGTCTACACGGCGGGGAGACCCAGTACTTC | - | - | TRBJ2-5 | TRBV25-1
CASSLEGEYTEAFF | TGCGCCAGCAGCTTGGAAGGAGAATACACTGAAGCTTTCTTT | - | few | TRBJ1-1 | TRBV5-1
CASSSRQWTNNEQFF | TGTGCCAGCTCATCTCGACAGTGGACCAACAATGAGCAGTTCTTC | - | - | TRBJ2-1 | TRBV18
CSVEDTGAQETQYF | TGCAGCGTTGAAGATACAGGGGCACAAGAGACCCAGTACTTC | TRBD1 | - | TRBJ2-5 | TRBV29-1
CASSAQGDDAYNEQFF | TGTGCCAGCAGTGCTCAGGGGGACGACGCCTACAATGAGCAGTTCTTC | TRBD1 | - | TRBJ2-1 | TRBV25-1
CASSVGSGRGQETQYF | TGTGCCAGCAGCGTAGGGAGCGGGAGGGGACAAGAGACCCAGTACTTC | TRBD2 | few | TRBJ2-5 | TRBV9
CASSAWADQPQHF | TGTGCCAGCAGTGCATGGGCAGATCAGCCCCAGCATTTT | - | once | TRBJ1-5 | TRBV6-1
CASSILGRRNYGYTF | TGTGCCAGTAGTATTTTGGGCAGAAGAAACTATGGCTACACCTTC | - | - | TRBJ1-2 | TRBV19
CASRGSLRNEQFF | TGTGCCAGCAGGGGGAGTCTCCGCAATGAGCAGTTCTTC | - | - | TRBJ2-1 | TRBV2
CASSHHRTSGGYNEQFF | TGTGCCAGCAGCCACCATCGGACTAGCGGAGGTTACAATGAGCAGTTCTTC | TRBD2 | once | TRBJ2-1 | TRBV14
CASTVLIHGLAGGGDEQFF | TGTGCCAGCACCGTCCTCATTCATGGGCTAGCGGGAGGGGGCGATGAGCAGTTCTTC | TRBD2 | - | TRBJ2-1 | TRBV2
CASRERGPYEQYF | TGTGCCAGCCGCGAAAGGGGACCCTACGAGCAGTACTTC | - | few | TRBJ2-7 | TRBV6-5
CASSLVNRGAGNEQFF | TGCGCCAGCAGCTTGGTTAACAGGGGGGCAGGGAATGAGCAGTTCTTC | TRBD1 | - | TRBJ2-1 | TRBV5-1
CASRDSNTGELFF | TGTGCCAGCAGGGACTCGAACACCGGGGAGCTGTTTTTT | - | many | TRBJ2-2 | TRBV6-6
CASSSPSVQETQYF | TGCGCCAGCAGCTCTCCTTCGGTACAAGAGACCCAGTACTTC | - | - | TRBJ2-5 | TRBV5-1
CSAGGQGDWYGYTF | TGCAGCGCAGGGGGACAGGGGGATTGGTATGGCTACACCTTC | TRBD1 | - | TRBJ1-2 | TRBV29-1
CASSVAVTGTTEAFF | TGTGCCAGCAGCGTAGCGGTGACAGGGACCACTGAAGCTTTCTTT | TRBD1 | - | TRBJ1-1 | TRBV9
CASSFDGAEGGYGYTF | TGTGCCAGCAGCTTTGATGGGGCCGAAGGGGGCTATGGCTACACCTTC | - | - | TRBJ1-2 | TRBV7-2
CASNDRETQYF | TGTGCCAGCAATGATAGGGAGACCCAGTACTTC | - | once | TRBJ2-5 | TRBV6-5
CAWSEIEREGIETQYF | TGTGCCTGGAGTGAGATCGAGCGGGAGGGCATTGAGACCCAGTACTTC | TRBD2 | - | TRBJ2-5 | TRBV30
CASSLSGFGSPLHF | TGTGCCAGCAGCCTGTCCGGGTTTGGATCACCCCTCCACTTT | - | - | TRBJ1-6 | TRBV7-9
CASSPYRQPNTEAFF | TGTGCCAGCTCACCATATAGACAGCCGAACACTGAAGCTTTCTTT | - | - | TRBJ1-1 | TRBV18
CASRRQGGENEKLFF | TGTGCCAGCAGAAGACAGGGGGGCGAGAATGAAAAACTGTTTTTT | TRBD1 | few | TRBJ1-4 | TRBV6-1
CASSLGTGGSEQYF | TGCGCCAGCAGCCTCGGGACAGGGGGATCCGAGCAGTACTTC | TRBD1 | - | TRBJ2-7 | TRBV5-1
CASSSLAGSSYNEQFF | TGTGCCAGCAGTTCCCTAGCGGGTAGCTCTTACAATGAGCAGTTCTTC | TRBD2 | - | TRBJ2-1 | TRBV27